Below are 27 T cell receptor beta chains sequenced from a single sample in a study of T-cell reconstitution after alpha-beta-depleted transplantation in children. Researchers prepared the TCRbeta library using unique molecular identifiers, the study reports. Each CDR3 protein is one row after TCRdb ran MiXCR on the PCR reads. The data show about 360,000 distinct CDR3 sequences, roughly 15% seen once. The source was PBMCs, collected from the stem cell graft. The receptors come from a human donor who donated a stem cell graft to a child with Fanconi anemia.

This clonotype was recorded many times. The chain has TRBV29-1 and TRBJ1-2; weak D call: TRBD1 (5 bases). V lost 6 bases and J lost 0, with 14 bases in between. The germline V gene encodes CDR1 SQVTM and CDR2 ANQGSEA. This CDR3 is 14 amino acids long. The CDR3 DNA sequence: TGCAGCGTCGTGGGGACGGATGCTAACTATGGCTACACCTTC. Protein: CSVVGTDANYGYTF.

This clonotype was detected only a few times. This chain joins TRBV10-2 and TRBJ1-6; the match to TRBD1 covers 12 bases. Germline CDR1 is WSHSY and CDR2 is SAAADI. The CDR3 loop spans 15 amino acids. Germline trimming cut 4 bases from V and 9 bases from J; bases unmatched to any gene: 4. This CDR3 is CASSVVGQGASPLHF. The DNA for the CDR3 is TGCGCCAGCAGTGTAGTGGGACAGGGGGCTTCACCCCTCCACTTT.

The J gene is TRBJ2-7, the V gene TRBV10-3; the D is unclear. With 4 bases removed from V and 4 bases from J, the gap between germline ends came to 5 bases. This CDR3 contains 11 residues. Germline CDR1 reads ENHRY; CDR2 reads SYGVKD. The CDR3 DNA reads as TGTGCCATCAGTGTAGGGTACGAGCAGTACTTC. Encoded protein: CAISVGYEQYF.

This clonotype was seen a few times. The genes are TRBV2 and TRBJ2-1, with a possible D match to TRBD2 (7 bases). Germline lookup yields CDR1 SNHLY and CDR2 FYNNEI. Trimming removed 7 bases from V and 6 bases from J, with 19 bases in between. The CDR3 has 15 amino acids. The CDR3 nucleotides are TGTGCCAGCATTCCCCCCGGGGGGACACCCAATGAGCAGTTCTTC. It codes for CASIPPGGTPNEQFF.

This clonotype came up many times. V usage is TRBV10-2 and J usage is TRBJ2-5; 7 positions match TRBD2. This CDR3 has 14 amino acids. CDR1 and CDR2 from the germline V gene are WSHSY and SAAADI. V was pared by 4 bases and J by 3 bases, with 5 bases of the junction left unmatched. DNA for the CDR3: TGCGCCAGCAGTGGAGGACTAGGGGAAGAGACCCAGTACTTC. This codes for CASSGGLGEETQYF.

This clonotype has ten or more counts. V and J are TRBV12-3 or TRBV12-4 and TRBJ1-3; D unclear. The CDR3 contains 16 residues. Trimming left V 5 bases short and J 0 bases short, with 14 bases between. CDR3 sequence: CASSPLGSYSGNTIYF. For the CDR3, the DNA is TGTGCCAGCAGTCCCTTGGGGTCCTACTCTGGAAACACCATATATTTT.

This clonotype was picked up a small number of times. The chain has TRBV27 and TRBJ2-7; TRBD2 is a possible D gene (5 bases). Trimming left V 6 bases short and J 9 bases short, with 15 bases between. Germline loops: CDR1 MNHEY, CDR2 SMNVEV (reference sequence). The CDR3 consists of 12 residues. The CDR3 is CASRAPVGGQYF. CDR3 nucleotide sequence: TGTGCCAGCAGGGCCCCGGTCGGAGGGCAGTACTTC.

Only a few counts were recorded for this clonotype. The chain carries TRBV19 and TRBJ2-1; D might be TRBD1 or TRBD2, each matching 6 bases. Trimming removed 6 bases from V and 7 bases from J, with 22 bases in between. The CDR3 has 16 amino acids. Per germline, CDR1 LNHDA and CDR2 SQIVND (reference sequence). Here the CDR3 DNA reads TGTGCCAGTAGCCAGAGCTGGGGGGCCGGAGGTAATGAGCAGTTCTTC. It encodes CASSQSWGAGGNEQFF.

This clonotype was found many times. The rearrangement uses TRBV4-3 and TRBJ2-3; D remains ambiguous. Trimming shortened V by 5 bases and J by 6 bases, and 15 bases separated the two germline ends. The CDR3 totals 14 residues. Germline V lookup: CDR1 LGHNA, CDR2 YSLEER. The CDR3 protein is CASSTLQRGDTQYF. The DNA of the CDR3 is TGCGCCAGCAGCACACTACAGCGTGGGGATACGCAGTATTTT.

This clonotype was recorded at least ten times. The chain uses TRBV12-3 or TRBV12-4 and TRBJ2-3, with 9 bases matching TRBD1. V lost 3 bases to trimming and J lost 4 bases; unmatched junction nucleotides: 2. This CDR3 comprises 14 residues. The CDR3 reads CASSFWTGADTQYF. CDR3 coding DNA: TGTGCCAGCAGTTTTTGGACAGGGGCAGATACGCAGTATTTT.

The chain has TRBV29-1 and TRBJ1-4; the match to TRBD1 covers 10 bases. The CDR3 contains 12 residues. CDR1 is SQVTM, CDR2 ANQGSEA, per germline. The junction had 4 bases not matched to a gene; V was cut back by 7 bases and J by 8 bases. The CDR3 region is CSAWTGGEKLFF. DNA of the CDR3: TGCAGCGCTTGGACAGGGGGAGAAAAACTGTTTTTT.

The chain couples TRBV10-3 to TRBJ1-5; maybe TRBD1 (5 bases). V lost 0 bases to trimming and J lost 6 bases, with 15 bases between them. CDR1 and CDR2 (germline): ENHRY, SYGVKD. CDR3 size: 16 residues. CDR3 sequence: CAISESINTGGQPQHF. Here the CDR3 DNA reads TGTGCCATCAGTGAGTCGATAAATACAGGAGGTCAGCCCCAGCATTTT.

The V call is TRBV2, the J call TRBJ1-5; TRBD1 matches 8 bases. V was pared by 2 bases and J by 4 bases, with 10 bases of the junction left unmatched. CDR3 length: 17 amino acids. Germline V gene sequence: CDR1 SNHLY, CDR2 FYNNEI. The chain's CDR3 is CASSESFWTGTNQPQHF. The CDR3 nucleotides read TGTGCCAGCAGTGAATCATTTTGGACAGGGACAAATCAGCCCCAGCATTTT. Full variable domain (rest looked up from reference TRBV2 and TRBJ1-5): EPEVTQTPSHQVTQMGQEVILRCVPISNHLYFYWYRQILGQKVEFLVSFYNNEISEKSEIFDDQFSVERPDGSNFTLKIRSTKLEDSAMYFCASSESFWTGTNQPQHFGDGTRLSIL.

The gene calls are TRBV3-1 and TRBJ1-1; no clear D gene. Trimming pared 2 bases from V and 4 bases from J, leaving 5 bases between. From germline, CDR1 is LGHDT and CDR2 YNNKEL (reference sequence). The CDR3 has 12 amino acids. The CDR3 DNA is TGTGCCAGCAGCCAATTCGGCACTGAAGCTTTCTTT. Amino acids: CASSQFGTEAFF.

The table lists this clonotype with a few counts. This rearrangement joins TRBV11-2 to TRBJ2-3; no reliable D call. Trimming removed 5 bases from V and 2 bases from J, with 5 bases in between. This CDR3 is built from 12 residues. Germline V CDR1 and CDR2: SGHAT, FQNNGV. The CDR3 nucleotides are TGTGCCAGCAGCCACGTCACAGATACGCAGTATTTT. It translates to CASSHVTDTQYF.

CDR3 region: CASSLLRAGRITNTGELFF. The CDR3 DNA reads TGCGCCAGCAGCTTGCTCAGGGCCGGGAGAATAACGAACACCGGGGAGCTGTTTTTT. The chain has TRBV5-1 and TRBJ2-2; a weak D match, TRBD2 (6 bases). Germline V CDR1 and CDR2: SGHRS, YFSETQ. This CDR3 comprises 19 residues. V lost 1 base and J lost 0, with 19 bases in between.

The table lists this clonotype with many counts. The V and J genes are TRBV21-1 and TRBJ1-6. TRBV21-1 represents a pseudogene. This CDR3 region has 19 residues. CDR3 sequence: CASSRVPVSHSSYNSPLHF. The CDR3 nucleotides are TGTGCCAGCAGCAGAGTTCCGGTCTCCCATAGCTCCTATAATTCACCCCTCCACTTT.

This clonotype has just a few counts. V usage is TRBV29-1 and J usage is TRBJ2-3; 8 bases line up with TRBD1. Germline values: CDR1 SQVTM, CDR2 ANQGSEA. V trimming: 7 bases; J trimming: 6 bases; junction bases outside the gene matches: 9. The CDR3 extends over 13 amino acids. CDR3 nucleotides: TGCAGCGACGGACCGGACAGGGCCGATACGCAGTATTTT. Protein: CSDGPDRADTQYF.

This clonotype has more than one count but fewer than ten. CDR3 nucleotide sequence: TGCGCCAGCAGCCAGACCTATGCTTTCCCCCAGCATTTT. Its protein product is CASSQTYAFPQHF. The chain carries TRBV4-1 and TRBJ1-5; D gene uncertain. The length of the CDR3 is 13 residues. The germline V gene has CDR1 MGHRA and CDR2 YSYEKL. V was shortened by 3 bases and J by 10 bases, with 13 bases between the two germline ends.

This clonotype was seen at least ten times. V is TRBV5-1 and J is TRBJ1-3, with TRBD1 matching over 9 bases. This CDR3 contains 19 residues. From germline, CDR1 is SGHRS and CDR2 YFSETQ. After removal of 0 bases from V and 0 bases from J, the junction contained 10 bases not matched to a gene. Here the CDR3 reads CASSLAGTGIPSSGNTIYF. DNA of the CDR3: TGCGCCAGCAGCTTGGCCGGGACAGGGATACCGTCCTCTGGAAACACCATATATTTT.

This clonotype occurred a few times. The V and J genes are TRBV6-5 and TRBJ1-1; no clear D gene. The CDR3 sequence is 16 residues long. Germline lookup yields CDR1 MNHEY and CDR2 SVGAGI. Trimming stripped 5 bases from V and 2 bases from J, with 18 bases between. The CDR3 DNA reads TGTGCCAGCAGTCACGCCGCTATCTCAAGCAACACTGAAGCTTTCTTT. As protein: CASSHAAISSNTEAFF.

This clonotype was found many times. This chain uses TRBV29-1 with TRBJ2-1; 8 positions match TRBD2. Trimming cost V 3 bases and J 10 bases; bases outside gene matches: 11. Per the germline V gene, CDR1 is SQVTM and CDR2 is ANQGSEA. This CDR3 region has 14 residues. CDR3 protein: CSVDRGGWGKEQFF. As DNA, the CDR3 is TGCAGCGTTGATCGGGGGGGCTGGGGAAAAGAGCAGTTCTTC.

The table lists this clonotype with a few counts. This chain connects TRBV20-1 to TRBJ2-2; 9 bases are a match to TRBD1. Germline V CDR1 and CDR2: DFQATT, SNEGSKA (reference sequence). With 7 bases clipped from V and 2 bases from J, the junction kept 2 bases outside the gene matches. CDR3 size: 13 residues. Written as DNA, the CDR3 is TGCAGTGTAACAGGGGGCAACACCGGGGAGCTGTTTTTT. Encoded protein: CSVTGGNTGELFF.

Here the CDR3 reads CASSFQGTEQYF. The CDR3 DNA reads as TGCGCCAGCAGCTTCCAGGGGACCGAGCAGTACTTC. The chain recombines TRBV5-1 with TRBJ2-7; maybe TRBD1 (6 bases). V gave up 2 bases and J gave up 6 bases, with 9 bases separating them. This CDR3 is built from 12 residues. CDR1 and CDR2 (germline): SGHRS, YFSETQ.

This clonotype was seen many times. The gene calls are TRBV14 and TRBJ1-6; D may be TRBD1 (6 bases). In germline, CDR1 is SGHDN, CDR2 FVKESK. Trimming pared 3 bases from V and 0 bases from J, leaving 12 bases between. There are 17 residues in the CDR3. The CDR3 loop is CASSHAEGDSYNSPLHF. CDR3 DNA: TGTGCCAGCAGCCATGCAGAGGGGGACTCCTATAATTCACCCCTCCACTTT. The variable domain in full, completed from reference TRBV14 and TRBJ1-6, reads EAGVTQFPSHSVIEKGQTVTLRCDPISGHDNLYWYRRVMGKEIKFLLHFVKESKQDESGMPNNRFLAERTGGTYSTLKVQPAELEDSGVYFCASSHAEGDSYNSPLHFGNGTRLTVT.

This clonotype turned up a few times. The chain employs TRBV6-2 or TRBV6-3 and TRBJ2-1; D uncertain. Germline V gives CDR1 MNHEY, CDR2 SVGEGT. The CDR3 is 13 amino acids. Trimming removed 3 bases from V and 6 bases from J, with 9 bases in between. In DNA form, the CDR3 reads TGTGCCAGCAGTTATATAAGAGGCAATGAGCAGTTCTTC. This translates into CASSYIRGNEQFF.

J is TRBJ2-7 and V is TRBV2, with a weak D call TRBD1 (5 bases). The V end lost 2 bases, the J end lost 5 bases, and 13 bases lay between the germline ends. Germline CDR1 and CDR2: SNHLY and FYNNEI. This CDR3 region has 14 residues. CDR3 DNA: TGTGCCAGCAGTGAAAACAGGTTGCGCCACGAGCAGTACTTC. Protein product: CASSENRLRHEQYF.